A few counts support the clone carrying this T cell receptor (beta chain). Its antigen is not known. TCRdb recomputed calls from the RACE reads with MiXCR, one row per CDR3 protein. The sample shows more than 75,000 distinct CDR3 sequences, over 7% of them seen only once. This sample is drawn from a study of human T cells and chemical hapten exposure. Overall study: The study traced per-sample TCR yield variation mainly to small differences in pooled library volumes. Study conclusions and caveats: There was no change with DPC sensitization in TCRs above 1 in 1000 frequency.

The ends were cut back, 3 bases at V and 4 bases at J, with 19 bases in the middle. Germline V gene sequence: CDR1 LNHDA, CDR2 SQIVND (reference sequence). The CDR3 runs to 17 residues. Time point: healthy volunteer bleed at 6 weeks. Before extraction, the whole blood was not fractionated, and total RNA was taken from it. The chain employs TRBV19 and TRBJ1-5, with unresolved D. This clonotype was sampled from a male donor in good health. Some clones in this sample may be carry-over from other donors' samples. The material sequenced was whole blood. The CDR3 loop is CASSILAPDGVNQPQHF. CDR3 DNA sequence: TGTGCCAGTAGTATTCTCGCCCCCGACGGAGTAAATCAGCCCCAGCATTTT. Variable domain in full (rest from reference TRBV19 and TRBJ1-5): DGGITQSPKYLFRKEGQNVTLSCEQNLNHDAMYWYRQDPGQGLRLIYYSQIVNDFQKGDIAEGYSVSREKKESFPLTVTSAQKNPTAFYLCASSILAPDGVNQPQHFGDGTRLSIL.